Shown below are 6 T cell receptor beta chains from a single sample sequenced in a study of cytomegalovirus exposure and HLA in healthy donors. The PCR ran on 60 Vbeta and 13 Jbeta primers. The data were produced by immunoSEQ multiplex PCR, yet TCRdb's version contains in-frame clones alone and is incomplete. In total, the table holds approximately 110,000 clones. Source material: PBMCs. These receptor sequences come from a man aged 18 to 30 in good health and CMV-seronegative.

J is TRBJ2-7 and V is TRBV14; D gene ambiguous. V was shortened by 3 bases and J by 3 bases, with 6 bases between the two germline ends. The CDR3 has 12 residues. The V gene's germline CDR1 is SGHDN and CDR2 FVKESK. The CDR3 DNA follows: TGTGCCAGCAGCCAGGCGGTCTACGAGCAGTACTTC. This sequence encodes CASSQAVYEQYF.

This chain uses TRBV27 with TRBJ1-2, with D tentatively TRBD1 (5 bases). Germline V CDR1 and CDR2: MNHEY, SMNVEV (reference sequence). The CDR3 loop spans 16 amino acids. Trimming stripped 4 bases from V and 6 bases from J, with 21 bases between. DNA of the CDR3: TGTGCCAGCAGTTCGCTCCCGGAAGGGGCGATGCATGGCTACACCTTC. As protein: CASSSLPEGAMHGYTF.

The rearrangement joins TRBV4-2 to TRBJ2-1, with a possible D match to TRBD2 (5 bases). This CDR3 comprises 15 residues. The germline V gene has CDR1 LGHNA and CDR2 YNFKEQ. V was trimmed by 1 base and J by 3 bases, leaving 10 bases between them. The CDR3 nucleotides read TGTGCCAGCAGCCAAGCGGGGAGCGACTACAATGAGCAGTTCTTC. Protein product: CASSQAGSDYNEQFF.

The V gene is TRBV9, the J gene TRBJ2-1; the match to TRBD2 covers 11 bases. Trimming at V came to 4 bases and at J to 3 bases, leaving 6 bases not matched to a gene. The CDR3 contains 16 residues. Germline V gene lookup returns CDR1 SGDLS and CDR2 YYNGEE. The CDR3 loop reads CASSLSGLAVYNEQFF. The DNA for the CDR3 is TGTGCCAGCAGCTTATCGGGACTAGCGGTCTACAATGAGCAGTTCTTC.

The rearrangement uses TRBV7-3 and TRBJ2-7, with 10 positions matching TRBD1. CDR3 length equals 15 residues. Trimming cost V 2 bases and J 4 bases; bases outside gene matches: 5. Germline assignment: CDR1 SGHTA and CDR2 FQGTGA. The CDR3 loop reads CASSLSRDRGYEQYF. CDR3 nucleotide sequence: TGTGCCAGCAGCTTATCGAGGGACAGGGGTTACGAGCAGTACTTC.

The V call is TRBV7-2, the J call TRBJ1-4; 9 positions match TRBD1. With V trimmed by 6 bases and J by 7 bases, 15 bases remained unmatched. This CDR3 is built from 17 residues. Looked up from germline, CDR1 is SGHTA and CDR2 is FQGNSA. In DNA, the CDR3 is TGTGCCAGCAGAGCCCCGGGACAGGGAGAGGTCACTGAAAAACTGTTTTTT. It codes for CASRAPGQGEVTEKLFF.